This TCR beta chain was retrieved from a study of PD-1 blockade in classical Hodgkin lymphoma. Study-wide results and limits: After ASCT, patients who started nivolumab under 1 year later were excluded.

The time point denotes: cycle 4 day 1 (C4D1), after about 6 weeks of nivolumab. Every patient had relapsed following autologous stem cell transplantation, and cohorts differed in brentuximab vedotin exposure. Note on this clone: Its specificity is not known.

Clones were read by immunoSEQ multiplex PCR, and TCRdb kept only the in-frame ones, dropping some. The data show some 52,000 clones, with approximately 86% seen just once and roughly 7.1% held by the top ten. The material sequenced was peripheral blood mononuclear cells (PBMCs), taken before the fourth cycle of nivolumab. The receptor's source is a human donor with classical Hodgkin lymphoma.

The CDR3 protein is CASSEMRGEQYF. CDR3 sequence (DNA): TGTGCCAGCAGTGAAATGCGTGGCGAGCAGTACTTC. The gene calls are TRBV6-1 and TRBJ2-7, with D hard to call. The germline CDR1 and CDR2 sequences are MNHNS and SASEGT. The CDR3 extends over 12 amino acids. Trimming cost V 2 bases and J 6 bases, with 8 bases left between them.